This entry features one T cell receptor beta chain sequence. The germline V gene encodes CDR1 LGHNA and CDR2 YSLEER. Trimming removed 0 bases at V and 4 bases at J, with 12 bases between. The CDR3 consists of 15 residues. Primers included in the PCR were 60 Vbeta and 13 Jbeta primers. Clones were sequenced by immunoSEQ multiplex PCR, and TCRdb holds only the in-frame ones, with some missing. The sample includes about 94,000 clones, roughly three quarters of them seen just once. The sample is drawn from a study of cytomegalovirus exposure and HLA in healthy donors. Sequenced: PBMCs. The sequence came from a woman aged 55-69 years in good health and CMV-seronegative. The V call is TRBV4-3, the J call TRBJ1-2, with TRBD1 as a possible D gene (6 bases). The CDR3 loop reads CASSQDPMTGYGYTF. DNA for the CDR3: TGCGCCAGCAGCCAAGACCCCATGACAGGCTATGGCTACACCTTC.